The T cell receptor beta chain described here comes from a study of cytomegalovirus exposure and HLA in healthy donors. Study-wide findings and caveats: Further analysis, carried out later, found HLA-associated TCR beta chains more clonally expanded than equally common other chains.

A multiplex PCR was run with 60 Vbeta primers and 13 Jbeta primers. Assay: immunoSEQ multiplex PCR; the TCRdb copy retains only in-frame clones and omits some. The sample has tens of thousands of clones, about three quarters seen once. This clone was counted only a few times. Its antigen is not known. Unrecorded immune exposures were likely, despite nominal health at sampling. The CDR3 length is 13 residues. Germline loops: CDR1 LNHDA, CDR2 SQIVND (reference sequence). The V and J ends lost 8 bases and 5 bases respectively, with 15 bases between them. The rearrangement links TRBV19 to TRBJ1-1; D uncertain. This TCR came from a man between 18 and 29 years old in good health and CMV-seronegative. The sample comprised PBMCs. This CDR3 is CASGPGGRTEAFF. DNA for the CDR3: TGTGCCAGTGGTCCGGGTGGTCGGACTGAAGCTTTCTTT.